Listed below are T cell receptor beta chains from one sample, sequenced in a study of OX40 agonist ivuxolimab in advanced cancers. Produced via immunoSEQ multiplex PCR; TCRdb's table is partial and in-frame only. The table lists about 15,000 clones, over 75% of them singletons. This material consisted of CD4+ or CD8+ T cells sorted from blood, taken in a trial of the OX40 agonist ivuxolimab. These receptors came from an adult with an advanced solid tumor such as melanoma, head and neck, liver or kidney cancer. Each CDR3 is given with its conserved first and last residue. Fields, in order: clone size, CDR3 length, V gene, D gene, J gene, CDR3 DNA, CDR3 protein. D genes are given only for firm matches. Size values are once, few and many counts, or a class for expanded clones, and some rows have none.

once	13	TRBV11-2	TRBD1	TRBJ1-2	TGTGCCAGCAGTTTAGGGGGCGCCTATGGCTACACCTTC	CASSLGGAYGYTF
-	15	TRBV7-9	TRBD1	TRBJ1-1	TGTGCCAGCAGCTTAGGAGACAGGGAGAACACTGAAGCTTTCTTT	CASSLGDRENTEAFF
-	14	TRBV13	-	TRBJ1-1	TGTGCCAGCAGCCTTAGGGGGGGGAACACTGAAGCTTTCTTT	CASSLRGGNTEAFF
once	13	TRBV7-8	-	TRBJ2-7	TGTGCCACCGCGTTGGGAGGTCTAAGGGAGCAGTACTTC	CATALGGLREQYF
once	15	TRBV6-1	-	TRBJ2-5	TGTGCCAGCAGAGAAAACAGGGCACCCCAAGAGACCCAGTACTTC	CASRENRAPQETQYF
-	15	TRBV28	TRBD1	TRBJ2-1	TGTGCCAGCACCCCGGGACAGAGCTCCTACAATGAGCAGTTCTTC	CASTPGQSSYNEQFF
-	15	TRBV19	TRBD2	TRBJ2-7	TGTGCCAGTAGTATAACTAGCGGAGGGAGATACGAGCAGTACTTC	CASSITSGGRYEQYF
-	13	TRBV19	-	TRBJ2-2	TGTGCCAGTAGTGCTGGGATGGGCGGGGAGCTGTTTTTT	CASSAGMGGELFF
-	13	TRBV5-6	-	TRBJ2-7	TGTGCCAGCAGCAAGGGCCCAAACTACGAGCAGTACTTC	CASSKGPNYEQYF
-	15	TRBV4-2	-	TRBJ1-2	TGTGCCAGCAGCCAACTGATCGCAGGCCACTATGGCTACACCTTC	CASSQLIAGHYGYTF
-	15	TRBV2	TRBD1	TRBJ2-7	TGTGCCAGCAGTGAGTACGGGACAGTGGGGTACGAGCAGTACTTC	CASSEYGTVGYEQYF
few	15	TRBV7-8	-	TRBJ2-2	TGTGCCAGCAGTCGAACAACCCAGAACACCGGGGAGCTGTTTTTT	CASSRTTQNTGELFF
few	11	TRBV5-4	-	TRBJ2-7	TGTGCCAGCAGTATATTGGACGAGCAGTACTTC	CASSILDEQYF
-	14	TRBV9	-	TRBJ2-5	TGTGCCAGCAGCGTAGCAGGGTTACCGGAGACCCAGTACTTC	CASSVAGLPETQYF